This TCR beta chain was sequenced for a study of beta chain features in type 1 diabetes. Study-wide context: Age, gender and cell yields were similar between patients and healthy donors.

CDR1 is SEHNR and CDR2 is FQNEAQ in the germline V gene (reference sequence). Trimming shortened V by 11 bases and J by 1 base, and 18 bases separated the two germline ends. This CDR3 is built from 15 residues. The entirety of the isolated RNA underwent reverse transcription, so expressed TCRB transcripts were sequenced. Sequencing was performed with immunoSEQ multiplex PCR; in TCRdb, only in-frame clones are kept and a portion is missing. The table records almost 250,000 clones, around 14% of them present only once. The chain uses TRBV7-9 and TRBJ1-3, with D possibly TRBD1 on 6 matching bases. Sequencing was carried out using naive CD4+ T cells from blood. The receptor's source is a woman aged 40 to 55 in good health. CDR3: CAVGDGTLSGNTIYF. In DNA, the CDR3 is TGTGCCGTCGGTGACGGGACACTTTCTGGAAACACCATATATTTT.